The rows below give T cell receptor beta chains drawn from one sample of a study of T-cell reconstitution after alpha-beta-depleted transplantation in children. TCRdb re-called the PCR reads through MiXCR, storing one row per CDR3 protein. This table holds about 980,000 distinct CDR3 sequences, 25% to 35% found once. The sequenced sample was PBMCs, mostly from graft donor cells, obtained 360 days after TCRalphabeta/CD19-depleted stem cell transplant. These receptors all stem from a boy under two years old who had a stem cell transplant for SCID, so the T cells may come from the graft donor. CDR3s include the opening cysteine and the closing phenylalanine or tryptophan. Each record gives: J gene, V gene, D gene, clone size, CDR3 length, CDR3 protein, CDR3 DNA. The D gene is left open where the match is weak. Not all rows give a size; the values are once, few, many and, for expanded clones, a class.

>TRBJ2-2|TRBV7-8|NA|NA|14
CASSLLQSTGELFF
TGTGCCAGCAGCTTACTTCAGAGCACCGGGGAGCTGTTTTTT
>TRBJ1-4|TRBV15|NA|NA|15
CATSRVGATNEKLFF
TGTGCCACCAGCAGAGTCGGGGCAACTAATGAAAAACTGTTTTTT
>TRBJ2-3|TRBV29-1|TRBD2|NA|15
CSVGRRGGRGDTQYF
TGCAGCGTTGGACGGCGGGGGGGCCGGGGAGATACGCAGTATTTT
>TRBJ2-3|TRBV2|TRBD1|NA|16
CASRARTGWGTDTQYF
TGTGCCAGCAGGGCAAGGACAGGGTGGGGCACAGATACGCAGTATTTT
>TRBJ2-7|TRBV5-1|TRBD1|NA|15
CASSLVTGGGYEQYF
TGCGCCAGCAGCTTGGTGACAGGGGGCGGGTACGAGCAGTACTTC
>TRBJ2-1|TRBV6-5|TRBD2|NA|16
CASSYTGLADYNEQFF
TGTGCCAGCAGTTACACCGGACTAGCGGACTACAATGAGCAGTTCTTC
>TRBJ2-3|TRBV5-1|TRBD2|few|14
CASAPRGGTDTQYF
TGCGCCAGCGCCCCGCGGGGGGGCACAGATACGCAGTATTTT
>TRBJ2-3|TRBV20-1|NA|NA|14
CSGRVEGRTDTQYF
TGCAGTGGTAGGGTAGAGGGACGCACAGATACGCAGTATTTT
>TRBJ1-2|TRBV7-2|NA|few|12
CASSAGLYGYTF
TGTGCCAGCAGCGCGGGGCTATATGGCTACACCTTC
>TRBJ1-3|TRBV12-3/TRBV12-4|NA|few|15
CASSQDGGSGNTIYF
TGTGCCAGCAGCCAAGACGGAGGCTCTGGAAACACCATATATTTT
>TRBJ2-1|TRBV12-3/TRBV12-4|NA|once|15
CASSSGPTGYNEQFF
TGTGCCAGCAGTTCGGGACCGACGGGGTACAATGAGCAGTTCTTC
>TRBJ1-5|TRBV3-1|NA|NA|16
CASSQGQVPFRSPQHF
TGTGCCAGCAGCCAAGGACAGGTCCCCTTCAGATCGCCCCAGCATTTT
>TRBJ2-2|TRBV10-1|NA|NA|12
CASSGRTGELFF
TGCGCCAGCAGTGGCCGCACCGGGGAGCTGTTTTTT
>TRBJ2-1|TRBV20-1|NA|NA|14
CSARIPRSYNEQFF
TGCAGTGCTAGGATTCCCCGCTCCTACAATGAGCAGTTCTTC
>TRBJ2-7|TRBV19|NA|few|11
CASQGYNEQYF
TGTGCCAGCCAGGGGTATAACGAGCAGTACTTC
>TRBJ1-5|TRBV10-3|TRBD1|NA|17
CAISESARGPGNQPQHF
TGTGCCATCAGTGAGTCTGCCAGGGGGCCTGGCAATCAGCCCCAGCATTTT
>TRBJ1-5|TRBV10-2|TRBD1|NA|16
CASSSQGAVRNQPQHF
TGCGCCAGCAGTTCACAGGGGGCGGTGAGGAATCAGCCCCAGCATTTT
>TRBJ1-2|TRBV4-2|NA|few|15
CASSPGLGANYGYTF
TGTGCCAGCAGCCCGGGCCTGGGAGCTAACTATGGCTACACCTTC
>TRBJ1-2|TRBV5-1|TRBD1|few|14
CASSPLTGNYGYTF
TGCGCCAGCAGCCCCCTGACAGGGAACTATGGCTACACCTTC
>TRBJ2-7|TRBV20-1|NA|NA|11
CSADVEDEQYF
TGCAGTGCAGACGTGGAGGACGAGCAGTACTTC
>TRBJ2-1|TRBV5-1|TRBD2|few|15
CASSLLEAGGYEQFF
TGCGCCAGCAGCTTGTTGGAAGCGGGGGGTTATGAGCAGTTCTTC
>TRBJ2-5|TRBV18|NA|NA|14
CASSPLEGAETQYF
TGTGCCAGCTCACCACTGGAAGGGGCGGAGACCCAGTACTTC
>TRBJ1-1|TRBV6-5|NA|few|14
CASTRSLRNTEAFF
TGTGCCAGCACAAGAAGCCTACGGAACACTGAAGCTTTCTTT
>TRBJ2-1|TRBV20-1|TRBD2|NA|15
CSAHRTSVPYNEQFF
TGCAGTGCTCATCGGACTAGCGTCCCCTACAATGAGCAGTTCTTC
>TRBJ2-3|TRBV7-9|NA|NA|14
CASSPYRAPDTQYF
TGTGCCAGCAGCCCTTACAGGGCGCCAGATACGCAGTATTTT
>TRBJ1-6|TRBV7-9|TRBD1|NA|14
CASSSDRANSPLHF
TGTGCCAGCAGCTCGGACAGGGCCAATTCACCCCTCCACTTT
>TRBJ2-1|TRBV12-3/TRBV12-4|NA|NA|12
CASSPSTNEQFF
TGTGCCAGCAGTCCGTCCACCAATGAGCAGTTCTTC
>TRBJ2-4|TRBV12-3/TRBV12-4|NA|once|11
CASSSGYIQYF
TGTGCCAGCAGTTCGGGGTACATTCAGTACTTC
>TRBJ1-1|TRBV5-1|NA|few|13
CASSLGRGKGAFF
TGCGCCAGCAGCTTGGGGCGGGGCAAAGGGGCTTTCTTT
>TRBJ2-2|TRBV2|NA|NA|13
CASSDTRSGELFF
TGTGCCAGCAGTGATACACGTAGCGGGGAGCTGTTTTTT
>TRBJ2-7|TRBV11-2|NA|NA|16
CASSLRPFRGGHEQYF
TGTGCCAGCAGCTTACGCCCCTTCCGAGGTGGCCACGAGCAGTACTTC
>TRBJ1-1|TRBV7-6|NA|few|15
CASSRAGNVNTEAFF
TGTGCCAGCAGCCGGGCGGGGAATGTGAACACTGAAGCTTTCTTT
>TRBJ2-7|TRBV4-1|TRBD2|few|16
CASSQAWASGPYEQYF
TGCGCCAGCAGCCAAGCTTGGGCTAGCGGACCCTACGAGCAGTACTTC
>TRBJ2-2|TRBV5-1|TRBD1|NA|17
CASSFLRTGPVTGELFF
TGCGCCAGCAGCTTCCTACGGACAGGCCCCGTCACCGGGGAGCTGTTTTTT
>TRBJ1-3|TRBV12-3/TRBV12-4|NA|few|17
CASTLGYSEDPGSTIYF
TGTGCCAGCACCCTAGGGTACTCGGAGGACCCCGGAAGCACCATATATTTT
>TRBJ2-3|TRBV27|NA|NA|13
CASRPVSPDTQYF
TGTGCCAGCAGACCGGTATCCCCAGATACGCAGTATTTT
>TRBJ2-3|TRBV20-1|NA|NA|13
CSATGDPPDTQYF
TGCAGTGCTACAGGGGATCCACCCGATACGCAGTATTTT
>TRBJ2-3|TRBV29-1|NA|few|13
CSVVFFRTDTQYF
TGCAGCGTTGTCTTTTTTCGCACAGATACGCAGTATTTT
>TRBJ2-2|TRBV12-3/TRBV12-4|TRBD1|NA|15
CASSFQVGGRGELFF
TGTGCCAGCAGTTTCCAAGTAGGGGGCCGGGGGGAGCTGTTTTTT